This T cell receptor beta chain emerged from a study of response to subunit inactivated influenza vaccine. Study-wide points: The authors put forward the suggestion that each seasonal influenza vaccination may bring in only a limited number of new T cells.

TCRdb re-analysed the RT-PCR reads in MiXCR, keeping a single row per CDR3 protein. The sample yields approximately 700,000 distinct CDR3 sequences, approximately 15% seen once. Germline V gene sequence: CDR1 MDHEN, CDR2 SYDVKM. The CDR3 is made up of 17 amino acids. With V trimmed by 7 bases and J by 8 bases, 12 bases remained unmatched. In the case of this clonotype: Its antigen is unidentified.

This TCR was recovered from a man aged 50 to 59 who received an inactivated influenza vaccine. Sequenced here: PBMCs from blood, sampled roughly 15 days before vaccination. The gene calls are TRBV28 and TRBJ2-2; TRBD2 matches at 14 bases. As DNA, the CDR3 is TGTGCCAGCACCCCGGGGGGACTAGCGGGAGTTAGAGGGGAGCTGTTTTTT. This translates into CASTPGGLAGVRGELFF.